This T cell receptor beta chain appears in the sequencing data of a study of T cell repertoires in cytomegalovirus infection. On the study more broadly: Recently identified HLA-C-restricted CMV epitopes and well-studied HLA-B-restricted CMV epitopes were used by the study. Based on public TCR beta signatures, there were indications of CMV infection and of a matching HLA type.

MiXCR, applied by TCRdb to the reads, yields one record per CDR3 protein. This table has about 920,000 distinct CDR3 sequences, 30% to 40% appearing once. The CDR3 consists of 15 residues. CDR1 is ENHRY, CDR2 SYGVKD, per germline. Trimming pared 8 bases from V and 2 bases from J, leaving 17 bases between. A note on this clonotype: Its cognate antigen is unknown.

Whole-study results and caveats: Individuals carrying CMV plus the relevant HLA were identified by cumulative frequency of public TCR beta families. HLA-C-restricted, CMV-specific TCR beta clonotypes were dominant ex vivo.

This receptor was obtained from a human donor in good health (CMV status not recorded). Some clones in this sample may be carry-over from other donors' samples. The chain is built from TRBV10-3 and TRBJ2-3; the D gene is possibly TRBD2 (6 bases). The specimen was cultured CD8+ T cells from PBMCs, collected from culture after CMV antigen stimulation. The CDR3 spells CAIRTWAGTTDTQYF. In nucleotides, the CDR3 is TGTGCCATCCGAACGTGGGCGGGGACCACAGATACGCAGTATTTT.